This T cell receptor (beta chain) was found in a study of monozygotic twins with inflammatory bowel disease. Findings and caveats of the study: IBD patients exhibited fewer clonotypes shared with other individuals than healthy twins, particularly with disease activity.

To note about this clonotype: Its antigen is unidentified.

The CDR3 spans 17 residues. The V gene's germline CDR1 is MNHEY and CDR2 SVGAGI. Used for each TCR library was around 3.5 ug of total RNA. TCRdb reprocessed the 5' RACE reads, with one entry per CDR3 protein and no DNA. The sample holds roughly 100,000 distinct CDR3 sequences. This receptor was obtained from a human donor with ulcerative colitis or Crohn's disease, or a healthy co-twin of an affected twin (not recorded which). V usage is TRBV6-5 and J usage is TRBJ1-5; lacking DNA, the TRBD1 call made by TCRdb goes unchecked. The sample comprised blood. The CDR3: CASSYSFRTGPSQPQHF.